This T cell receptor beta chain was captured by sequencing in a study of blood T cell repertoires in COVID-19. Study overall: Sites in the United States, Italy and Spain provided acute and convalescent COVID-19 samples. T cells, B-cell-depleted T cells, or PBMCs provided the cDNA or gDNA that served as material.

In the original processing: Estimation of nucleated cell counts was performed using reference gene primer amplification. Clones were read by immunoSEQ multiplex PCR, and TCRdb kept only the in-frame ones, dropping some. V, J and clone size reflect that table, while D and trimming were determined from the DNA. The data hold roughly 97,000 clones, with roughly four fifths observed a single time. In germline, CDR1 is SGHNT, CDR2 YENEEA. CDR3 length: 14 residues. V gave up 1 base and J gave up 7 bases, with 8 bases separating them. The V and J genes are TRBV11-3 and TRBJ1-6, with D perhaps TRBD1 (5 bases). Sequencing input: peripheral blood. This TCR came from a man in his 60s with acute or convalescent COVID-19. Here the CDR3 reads CASSLGQPNSPLHF. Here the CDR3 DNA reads TGTGCCAGCAGCTTAGGACAGCCAAATTCACCCCTCCACTTT.